These 30 T cell receptor beta chains were all obtained from the same sample, sequenced in a study of molecular identifiers for immune sequencing clone quantification. From the PCR reads, TCRdb called clonotypes with MiXCR, one entry per CDR3 protein. In the table there are around 460,000 distinct CDR3 sequences, about 20% of which are singletons. Sequenced input: naive CD8+ T cells from blood, with Jurkat cell RNA spiked in. The subset: FACS-sorted CD8+CD4-CCR7+CD45RA+ naive T cells. The receptors stem from a human donor in good health. Some libraries in this study had Jurkat cell RNA spiked in.

This clonotype was seen a few times. This chain uses TRBV20-1 with TRBJ1-5; D unresolved. CDR3 length: 16 residues. Trimming removed 2 bases from V and 4 bases from J, with 18 bases in between. Germline values: CDR1 DFQATT, CDR2 SNEGSKA (reference sequence). The CDR3 DNA is TGCAGTGCTAGAAGCCTTACGACGGGCCTAAATCAGCCCCAGCATTTT. Translating gives CSARSLTTGLNQPQHF.

This clonotype was seen only a few times. This chain connects TRBV19 to TRBJ1-5; unclear D gene. Germline assignment: CDR1 LNHDA and CDR2 SQIVND (reference sequence). Trimming pared 5 bases from V and 3 bases from J, leaving 11 bases between. This CDR3 comprises 14 residues. The CDR3 sequence: CASSPWAINQPQHF. For the CDR3, the DNA is TGTGCCAGTAGTCCGTGGGCGATCAATCAGCCCCAGCATTTT.

Comments on this clonotype: Since a much larger clone is just one base distant, this may be a read error. The chain couples TRBV28 to TRBJ1-1, with TRBD1 matching 7 bases. The CDR3 runs 14 residues. CDR1 is MDHEN, CDR2 SYDVKM, per germline. The CDR3, as DNA: TGTGCCGGCAGTTTGGTTAGGGGGCGCACTGAAGCTTTCTTT. Residues: CAGSLVRGRTEAFF.

Regarding this clonotype: The junction and the germline gene differ at one end; a read error may be behind it. CDR3 amino acids: CSAAHLASF. The DNA of the CDR3 is TGCAGTGCTGCGCACCTAGCTTCCTTT. The V and J genes are TRBV20-1 and TRBJ1-1; unclear D gene. The CDR3 length is 9 residues. Germline lookup yields CDR1 DFQATT and CDR2 SNEGSKA (reference sequence).

The V gene is TRBV10-1, the J gene TRBJ2-3; 10 bases agree with TRBD1. Trimming cost V 3 bases and J 4 bases; bases outside gene matches: 4. The CDR3 length is 15 residues. CDR1 and CDR2 from the germline V gene are WNHNN and SYGVQD (reference sequence). CDR3 region: CASSDFGTGADTQYF. CDR3 DNA: TGCGCCAGCAGTGATTTCGGGACAGGGGCAGATACGCAGTATTTT.

The table lists this clonotype with many counts. V and J are TRBV20-1 and TRBJ1-5; tentatively, D is TRBD1 (6 bases). The V end lost 3 bases, the J end lost 3 bases, and 15 bases lay between the germline ends. This CDR3 spans 15 amino acids. Germline V gene data show CDR1 as DFQATT and CDR2 as SNEGSKA (reference sequence). CDR3 coding DNA: TGCAGTGCTAGCATTCAGGGGTTTAACAATCAGCCCCAGCATTTT. As protein: CSASIQGFNNQPQHF.

V gene TRBV4-1 combines with J gene TRBJ1-4; weak D call: TRBD1 (6 bases). The CDR3 totals 13 residues. CDR1 is MGHRA, CDR2 YSYEKL, per germline. Between the trimmed V and J ends, which lost 8 bases and 8 bases, there was a span of 15 bases. For the CDR3, the DNA is TGCGCCAGCGCAGGGGAATTATACGAAAAACTGTTTTTT. This codes for CASAGELYEKLFF.

This chain uses TRBV23-1 with TRBJ1-4; D unresolved. TRBV23-1 is an ORF; its function is uncertain. This CDR3 comprises 13 residues. Trimming stripped 3 bases from V and 8 bases from J, with 10 bases between. CDR3 protein: CASSHLGLEKLFF. In DNA, the CDR3 is TGCGCCAGCAGTCATCTTGGACTGGAAAAACTGTTTTTT.

This clonotype was counted at least ten times. V usage is TRBV28 and J usage is TRBJ2-3; D is possibly TRBD1 (6 bases). Germline V lookup: CDR1 MDHEN, CDR2 SYDVKM. V lost 6 bases and J 2 bases, leaving 18 bases between the germline ends. The CDR3 extends over 16 amino acids. DNA for the CDR3: TGTGCCAGCAGGAATCACAGGGATCAACCCACAGATACGCAGTATTTT. It specifies CASRNHRDQPTDTQYF.

This clonotype was picked up a small number of times. The J gene is TRBJ1-4, the V gene TRBV6-5; the D gene is possibly TRBD1 (5 bases). Germline V gene data show CDR1 as MNHEY and CDR2 as SVGAGI. The CDR3 is made up of 11 amino acids. Between the trimmed V and J ends, which lost 7 bases and 6 bases, there was a span of 6 bases. In DNA form, the CDR3 reads TGTGCCAGCATGGGGGATGAAAAACTGTTTTTT. This sequence encodes CASMGDEKLFF.

The rearrangement uses TRBV5-1 and TRBJ2-7; D possibly corresponds to TRBD2 (5 bases). Germline V lookup: CDR1 SGHRS, CDR2 YFSETQ. Trimming removed 0 bases from V and 3 bases from J, with 10 bases in between. CDR3 length equals 14 residues. This CDR3 reads CASSLGQDFYEQYF. In DNA, the CDR3 is TGCGCCAGCAGCTTGGGGCAGGACTTCTACGAGCAGTACTTC. Drawing the rest from reference TRBV5-1 and TRBJ2-7, the complete variable domain is KAGVTQTPRYLIKTRGQQVTLSCSPISGHRSVSWYQQTPGQGLQFLFEYFSETQRNKGNFPGRFSGRQFSNSRSEMNVSTLELGDSALYLCASSLGQDFYEQYFGPGTRLTVT.

This clonotype was detected only a few times. This chain uses TRBV27 with TRBJ2-5; 9 bases agree with TRBD2. The CDR3 totals 16 residues. The germline V gene encodes CDR1 MNHEY and CDR2 SMNVEV (reference sequence). The junction had 8 bases not matched to a gene; V was cut back by 3 bases and J by 3 bases. The CDR3 loop is CASSFGLAGMEETQYF. In nucleotides, the CDR3 is TGTGCCAGCAGTTTTGGGCTAGCGGGGATGGAAGAGACCCAGTACTTC.

This clonotype was seen only once. The V and J genes are TRBV20-1 and TRBJ1-2, with 8 bases that match TRBD1. The junction had 8 bases not matched to a gene; V was cut back by 5 bases and J by 3 bases. Germline V lookup: CDR1 DFQATT, CDR2 SNEGSKA (reference sequence). This CDR3 region has 14 residues. The CDR3 nucleotides read TGCAGTGCTTCTTCAGGACAGGGCGACTATGGCTACACCTTC. It codes for CSASSGQGDYGYTF.

The chain couples TRBV5-8 to TRBJ2-7; 8 nucleotides line up with TRBD1. Germline V gives CDR1 SGHTS, CDR2 YDEGEE. Unmatched junction bases numbered 8, after V lost 4 bases and J lost 2 bases. CDR3 length: 15 residues. The CDR3 region is CASSPGQGSPYEQYF. For the CDR3, the DNA is TGTGCCAGCAGCCCCGGACAGGGTAGTCCCTACGAGCAGTACTTC.

This clonotype was seen at least ten times. The chain has TRBV6-5 and TRBJ2-3; 8 positions match TRBD2. Trimming cost V 8 bases and J 1 base; bases outside gene matches: 14. The germline CDR1 and CDR2 sequences are MNHEY and SVGAGI. This CDR3 is 17 amino acids long. CDR3 sequence (DNA): TGTGCCAGCCTCCGGGTAGCGGGGACTGAGGGCACAGATACGCAGTATTTT. This gives the protein CASLRVAGTEGTDTQYF.

CDR3 loop: CASSLMNSEETQYF. CDR3 DNA sequence: TGTGCCAGCAGTTTAATGAACAGCGAAGAGACCCAGTACTTC. The J gene is TRBJ2-5, the V gene TRBV28; D uncertain. The CDR3 is made up of 14 amino acids. Trimming took 2 bases from V and 3 from J, leaving 10 bases between them. In germline, CDR1 is MDHEN, CDR2 SYDVKM.

This clonotype has ten or more counts. The gene calls are TRBV2 and TRBJ2-5; D assignment may be TRBD1 or TRBD2 (5 bases each). CDR1 is SNHLY and CDR2 is FYNNEI in the germline V gene. CDR3 size: 17 residues. V was clipped by 3 bases and J by 5 bases, with 22 bases between them. The CDR3 region has the DNA TGTGCCAGCAGTGAGGGGACCCGAAAGCGTCCAGTCGAGACCCAGTACTTC. Translated, it gives CASSEGTRKRPVETQYF.

This clonotype was observed at least ten times. The V call is TRBV15, the J call TRBJ2-2; no clear D gene. The V end lost 0 bases, the J end lost 7 bases, and 6 bases lay between the germline ends. CDR1 is LNHNV, CDR2 YYDKDF, per germline (reference sequence). CDR3 size: 13 residues. The CDR3 reads CATSRELYGELFF. The CDR3 DNA reads as TGTGCCACCAGCAGAGAACTTTACGGGGAGCTGTTTTTT.

This clonotype showed up many times. The chain is built from TRBV7-2 and TRBJ2-7; 10 bases match TRBD2. The germline V gene encodes CDR1 SGHTA and CDR2 FQGNSA. Unmatched junction bases numbered 7, after V lost 5 bases and J lost 3 bases. The CDR3 runs 15 residues. The CDR3 loop is CASSLRTSGYYEQYF. The CDR3 region has the DNA TGTGCCAGCAGCCTGAGGACTAGCGGTTACTACGAGCAGTACTTC.

This clonotype was seen more than once but under ten times. This CDR3 is CASSPGQLYSYEQYF. CDR3 bases: TGTGCCAGCAGCCCGGGACAGTTATACTCCTACGAGCAGTACTTC. This chain links TRBV11-1 with TRBJ2-7; 7 positions agree with TRBD1. CDR3 length equals 15 residues. From germline, CDR1 is SGHAT and CDR2 FQDESV (reference sequence). Unmatched junction bases numbered 7, after V lost 5 bases and J lost 0 bases.

This chain uses TRBV13 with TRBJ2-1; the D gene is possibly TRBD1 (6 bases). The CDR3 runs 16 residues. The V gene lost 1 base and the J gene lost 4 bases, with 14 bases spanning the gap. Germline CDR1 and CDR2: PRHDT and FYEKMQ (reference sequence). The CDR3 DNA follows: TGTGCCAGCAGCTTAGACCCCCAGGGGATATACAATGAGCAGTTCTTC. Translating gives CASSLDPQGIYNEQFF.

This clonotype showed up many times. The chain is built from TRBV7-6 and TRBJ2-2; 9 bases map to TRBD1. The CDR3 length is 16 residues. The V and J ends lost 2 bases and 4 bases, in that order; junction bases with no gene match: 5. The V gene's germline CDR1 is SGHVS and CDR2 FNYEAQ. The CDR3 spells CASSLSGTGLTGELFF. As DNA, the CDR3 is TGTGCCAGCAGCTTATCCGGGACAGGGCTCACCGGGGAGCTGTTTTTT.

Comment on this clonotype: A much larger clone differs from this one at a single base, so this may be a read error. V and J are TRBV29-1 and TRBJ1-5; the match to TRBD1 covers 8 bases. The junction had 5 bases not matched to a gene; V was cut back by 4 bases and J by 6 bases. CDR3 length equals 13 residues. Germline assignment: CDR1 SQVTM and CDR2 ANQGSEA. Here the CDR3 reads CSVAAGGGQPQHF. CDR3 sequence (DNA): TGCAGCGTTGCTGCAGGGGGCGGTCAGCCCCAGCATTTT.

Ten or more counts support this clonotype. The chain combines TRBV7-8 with TRBJ2-7; perhaps TRBD2 as D (6 bases). From germline, CDR1 is SGHVS and CDR2 FQNEAQ. The CDR3 covers 14 residues. V was cut by 5 bases and J by 3 bases, with 14 bases left in between. The CDR3: CASSPGDPGYEQYF. The CDR3 nucleotides read TGTGCCAGCAGCCCGGGGGATCCTGGCTACGAGCAGTACTTC. Based on the CDR3 plus reference TRBV7-8 and TRBJ2-7, the full variable domain is GAGVSQSPRYKVAKRGQDVALRCDPISGHVSLFWYQQALGQGPEFLTYFQNEAQLDKSGLPSDRFFAERPEGSVSTLKIQRTQQEDSAVYLCASSPGDPGYEQYFGPGTRLTVT.

This clonotype was observed many times. This sequence joins TRBV29-1 and TRBJ2-7; perhaps TRBD2 as D (7 bases). V shed 1 base and J shed 3 bases, with 19 bases lying between them. CDR3 length equals 16 residues. The germline V gene encodes CDR1 SQVTM and CDR2 ANQGSEA. Written as DNA, the CDR3 is TGCAGCGTTGAAGCCACAGGAGGGGGACTATTCTACGAGCAGTACTTC. Protein sequence: CSVEATGGGLFYEQYF.

The chain couples TRBV5-1 to TRBJ1-1; D unresolved. Germline CDR1 SGHRS, CDR2 YFSETQ. V gave up 7 bases and J gave up 5 bases, with 9 bases separating them. CDR3 size: 11 residues. The CDR3 sequence is CASWLGTEAFF. CDR3 bases: TGCGCCAGCTGGCTCGGTACTGAAGCTTTCTTT.

This clonotype occurred many times. The rearrangement joins TRBV7-8 to TRBJ2-3, with TRBD2 matching 7 bases. Germline CDR1 reads SGHVS; CDR2 reads FQNEAQ. With 5 bases clipped from V and 1 base from J, the junction kept 9 bases outside the gene matches. This CDR3 is built from 16 residues. The CDR3, as DNA: TGTGCCAGCAGCCCACCGTGGGGGGGGGGCACAGATACGCAGTATTTT. Protein sequence: CASSPPWGGGTDTQYF.

This clonotype was detected many times. The genes are TRBV7-9 and TRBJ2-7; the D call may be TRBD1 or TRBD2 (5 bases each). Looked up from germline, CDR1 is SEHNR and CDR2 is FQNEAQ (reference sequence). V was cut by 4 bases and J by 12 bases, with 19 bases left in between. The CDR3 is 13 amino acids. CDR3 sequence: CASSSIGETGRYF. CDR3 nucleotides: TGTGCCAGCAGCTCGATAGGGGAGACTGGTCGGTACTTC.

This clonotype was found many times. The V and J genes are TRBV30 and TRBJ2-7; 7 nucleotides match TRBD1. J was trimmed by 4 bases and V by 2 bases; bases with no gene match: 11. CDR1 and CDR2 (germline): GTSNPN, SVGIG (reference sequence). This CDR3 is 15 amino acids long. As DNA, the CDR3 is TGTGCCTGGAGTCCCGGAAGGACAGGTTTTTACGAGCAGTACTTC. This translates into CAWSPGRTGFYEQYF.

As for this clonotype: The conserved closing phenylalanine or tryptophan is absent in this CDR3, likely reflecting a read error. The rearrangement joins TRBV28 to TRBJ2-5, with 8 bases aligning to TRBD1. The V and J ends lost 7 bases and 1 base, in that order; junction bases with no gene match: 8. CDR3 length: 15 amino acids. CDR1 is MDHEN and CDR2 is SYDVKM in the germline V gene. CDR3 sequence reads: CASTFGTGLQETQYL. The CDR3 DNA sequence: TGTGCCAGCACTTTTGGGACAGGTCTCCAAGAGACCCAGTACCTC.